One and the same sample provided the 8 T cell receptor beta chains below, sequenced in a study of T cells in Graves' hyperthyroidism and ophthalmopathy. TCR beta CDR3 regions were amplified from RNA transcripts. With the HTBI primer set, the TCR CDR3 went through a first round of RT-PCR. MiXCR, run by TCRdb on the multiplex PCR reads, gives a single entry per CDR3 protein. The table has about half a million distinct CDR3 sequences, 22% seen once. Material for sequencing was blood. Every receptor here comes from a woman in her 70s with Graves' ophthalmopathy.

In this sample, this clonotype turned up a few times. V gene TRBV6-6 combines with J gene TRBJ2-7, with TRBD1 matching over 7 bases. Germline V gene sequence: CDR1 MNHNY, CDR2 SVGAGI (reference sequence). CDR3 length: 13 amino acids. V dropped 2 bases and J dropped 6; count of bases not matched to a gene: 4. DNA of the CDR3: TGTGCCAGCAGTTACATCGCAGGGGGCGAGCAGTACTTC. Protein: CASSYIAGGEQYF.

Ten or more counts support this clonotype. The genes are TRBV28 and TRBJ2-2; D uncertain. This CDR3 region has 14 residues. Trimming stripped 8 bases from V and 3 bases from J, with 13 bases between. Germline V gene data show CDR1 as MDHEN and CDR2 as SYDVKM. CDR3 residues: CASQFVHDTGELFF. The CDR3 coding sequence is TGTGCCAGCCAATTCGTCCATGACACCGGGGAGCTGTTTTTT.

In this sample, this clonotype turned up many times. The chain joins TRBV7-2 to TRBJ1-1; D is unclear. V was trimmed by 1 base and J by 0 bases, leaving 6 bases between them. Germline CDR1 SGHTA, CDR2 FQGNSA. The CDR3 extends over 14 amino acids. CDR3 sequence reads: CASSLGVVNTEAFF. Here the CDR3 DNA reads TGTGCCAGCAGCTTAGGTGTAGTGAACACTGAAGCTTTCTTT.

On this clonotype itself: An end of the junction differs from the germline gene, which may be a read error. V and J are TRBV3-1 and TRBJ2-1; 15 bases align to TRBD2. Germline V gene data show CDR1 as LGHDT and CDR2 as YNNKEL (reference sequence). The CDR3 contains 16 residues. The CDR3 reads CANSQDPGLAGGEQFF. The CDR3 DNA sequence: TGTGCCAACAGCCAAGATCCGGGACTAGCGGGAGGTGAGCAGTTCTTC.

This clonotype was found many times. The CDR3 nucleotides read TGTGCCAGCAGCTTAGCCGCCGTCTACGAGCAGTACTTC. It translates to CASSLAAVYEQYF. The rearrangement links TRBV11-2 to TRBJ2-7; D is unclear. Germline V gives CDR1 SGHAT, CDR2 FQNNGV. CDR3 length: 13 amino acids. The V gene lost 1 base and the J gene lost 3 bases, with 7 bases spanning the gap.

V gene TRBV25-1 combines with J gene TRBJ1-6; D not certain. Trimming stripped 7 bases from V and 3 bases from J, with 10 bases between. CDR1 MGHDK and CDR2 SYGVNS come from the germline V gene. The CDR3 has 14 amino acids. The CDR3 protein is CASMGGFYNSPLHF. The CDR3 nucleotides read TGTGCCAGCATGGGAGGGTTCTATAATTCACCCCTCCACTTT.

The J gene is TRBJ1-1, the V gene TRBV6-1; 7 bases agree with TRBD1. The CDR3 runs 15 residues. From germline, CDR1 is MNHNS and CDR2 SASEGT. Losses at the gene ends were 6 bases for V and 5 bases for J; bases not matched to a gene: 12. The CDR3 sequence: CASRGDSTGKTEAFF. CDR3 bases: TGTGCCAGCAGGGGGGACTCGACAGGGAAGACTGAAGCTTTCTTT.

This clonotype was recorded at least ten times. The chain couples TRBV3-1 to TRBJ1-1, with a possible D match to TRBD1 (5 bases). Germline V CDR1 and CDR2: LGHDT, YNNKEL (reference sequence). This CDR3 is built from 16 residues. Trimming removed 4 bases at V and 1 base at J, with 16 bases between. This chain's CDR3 is CASSPPPGTANTEAFF. The CDR3 DNA reads as TGTGCCAGCAGCCCACCCCCCGGGACGGCGAACACTGAAGCTTTCTTT. The whole variable domain, filled in from reference TRBV3-1 and TRBJ1-1, reads DTAVSQTPKYLVTQMGNDKSIKCEQNLGHDTMYWYKQDSKKFLKIMFSYNNKELIINETVPNRFSPKSPDKAHLNLHINSLELGDSAVYFCASSPPPGTANTEAFFGQGTRLTVV.